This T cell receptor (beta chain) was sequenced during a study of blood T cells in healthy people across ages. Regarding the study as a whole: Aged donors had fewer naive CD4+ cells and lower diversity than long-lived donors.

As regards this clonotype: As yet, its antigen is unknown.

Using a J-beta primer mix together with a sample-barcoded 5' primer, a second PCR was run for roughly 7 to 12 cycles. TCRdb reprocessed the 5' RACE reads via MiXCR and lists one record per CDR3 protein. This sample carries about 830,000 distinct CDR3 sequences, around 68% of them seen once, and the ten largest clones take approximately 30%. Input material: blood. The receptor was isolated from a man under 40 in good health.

As DNA, the CDR3 is TGCGCCAGCAGCGGAGGTACAAGCTCCTACGAGCAGTACTTC. Its translation is CASSGGTSSYEQYF. The chain employs TRBV5-1 and TRBJ2-7; tentative D call: TRBD2 (5 bases). This CDR3 is 14 amino acids long. Trimming took 4 bases from V and 0 from J, leaving 11 bases between them. The germline V gene has CDR1 SGHRS and CDR2 YFSETQ.